The clone carrying this TCR beta chain was picked up one time. This sample was taken from a study of blood T cell repertoires in COVID-19. Here immunoSEQ multiplex PCR was the method, and the copy in TCRdb shows in-frame clones only, minus some. The sample carries approximately 440,000 clones, around 90% recorded once. This CDR3 has 16 amino acids. The V gene's germline CDR1 is SGHRS and CDR2 YFSETQ. With V trimmed by 3 bases and J by 4 bases, 9 bases remained unmatched. The V call is TRBV5-1, the J call TRBJ2-1, with 8 bases fitting TRBD1. Sequencing was performed on PBMCs or T cells enriched from blood (not recorded which). This receptor was obtained from a woman younger than 30 who had recovered from COVID-19. The CDR3, as DNA: TGCGCCAGCAGCTCGTTTATTGGACAGGGATACAATGAGCAGTTCTTC. It encodes CASSSFIGQGYNEQFF.